The rows below give T cell receptor beta chains drawn from one sample of a study of blood T cell repertoires in COVID-19. Profiling relied on immunoSEQ multiplex PCR, and the TCRdb table lists in-frame clones only, not all of them. Here the sample spans 150,000 to 200,000 clones, 82% being singletons. The source material was PBMCs or T cells enriched from blood (not recorded which). These receptors originate from a woman aged 60 to 75 with acute COVID-19. Both conserved end residues are part of each CDR3. D genes are given only for firm matches. Size is stated for part of the rows, as once, few or many counts, or as a class when the clone is expanded.

>TRBJ2-7|.|TRBV29-1|13|.
TGCAGCGTTGAAATCCGGAGCCTGCGCGAGCAGTACTTC
CSVEIRSLREQYF
>TRBJ1-1|.|TRBV19|9|.
TGTGCCAGTCGAGAAGAAGCTTTCTTT
CASREEAFF
>TRBJ2-1|.|TRBV5-1|14|once
TGCGCCAGCAGCTTGGATCAAGGGGGGGATGAGCAGTTCTTC
CASSLDQGGDEQFF
>TRBJ2-3|TRBD2|TRBV9|19|.
TGTGCCAGCAGCGTAGCAAGGCTAGCGGGAGCGAGTGGCACAGATACGCAGTATTTT
CASSVARLAGASGTDTQYF
>TRBJ1-2|.|TRBV2|13|.
TGTGCCAGCAGTGGGGTGAGGCAGGGTGGCTACACCTTC
CASSGVRQGGYTF
>TRBJ2-2|TRBD2|TRBV10-3|14|.
TGTGCCTTTTCTAGCGGGCCGAACACCGGGGAGCTGTTTTTT
CAFSSGPNTGELFF
>TRBJ2-5|.|TRBV7-9|15|.
TGTGCCAGCAGCCGTACGTTCAGTTCCCAAGAGACCCAGTACTTC
CASSRTFSSQETQYF
>TRBJ2-3|TRBD2|TRBV30|15|.
TGTGCCTGGAAGCTAGCGGGATTAAACACAGATACGCAGTATTTT
CAWKLAGLNTDTQYF
>TRBJ1-6|.|TRBV10-3|14|.
TGTGCCATCAGCCTAGACAGTCCTAATTCACCCCTCCACTTT
CAISLDSPNSPLHF
>TRBJ2-5|TRBD2|TRBV30|15|.
TGTGCCTGGACCCTCGCGGCTAGCGGACGAGAGACCCAGTACTTC
CAWTLAASGRETQYF
>TRBJ1-2|.|TRBV4-3|15|.
TGCGCCAGCAGCCAAGATAGGGGGGGACTCTATGGCTACACCTTC
CASSQDRGGLYGYTF
>TRBJ1-2|.|TRBV27|13|.
TGTGCCAGCAGTCCGACAGCTAACTATGGCTACACCTTC
CASSPTANYGYTF
>TRBJ1-2|.|TRBV4-3|16|.
TGCGCCAGCAGCCAAGATCGAGGGTTTGGAAACTATGGCTACACCTTC
CASSQDRGFGNYGYTF
>TRBJ1-3|.|TRBV19|16|.
TGTGCCAGTAGCGCCGGGACACTTATGGGGGGAAACACCATATATTTT
CASSAGTLMGGNTIYF
>TRBJ2-1|TRBD2|TRBV10-1|15|.
TGCGCCAGCAGTGGAAGCGGGAGTAGCGACAATGAGCAGTTCTTC
CASSGSGSSDNEQFF
>TRBJ1-2|.|TRBV5-4|14|once
TGTGCCAGCAGGCACCGTACAGATTCCTATGGCTACACCTTC
CASRHRTDSYGYTF
>TRBJ1-3|.|TRBV10-3|12|few
TGTGCCATCCAGGGAACTGGAAACACCATATATTTT
CAIQGTGNTIYF